This T cell receptor (beta chain) emerged from a study of T-cell reconstitution after alpha-beta-depleted transplantation in children. The library targeted TCRbeta and was prepared with unique molecular identifiers. MiXCR, run by TCRdb on the PCR reads, gives a single entry per CDR3 protein. The sample carries 580,000 or so distinct CDR3 sequences, under 30% recorded once. Per germline, CDR1 LNHNV and CDR2 YYDKDF (reference sequence). V was clipped by 6 bases and J by 3 bases, with 7 bases between them. The CDR3 loop spans 12 amino acids. Source: PBMCs, mostly from graft donor cells, taken 360 days after TCRalphabeta/CD19-depleted stem cell transplant. The TCR was taken from a boy in the first two years of life who had a stem cell transplant for acute myeloid leukemia, so the T cells may come from the graft donor. V and J are TRBV15 and TRBJ2-3, with D hard to call. In DNA, the CDR3 is TGTGCCACCAGTTCGGGTACAGATACGCAGTATTTT. It yields the protein CATSSGTDTQYF.